This T cell receptor beta chain was documented in a study of regulatory T cells in long-lasting Graves disease. The study, taken as a whole, reports: Persistent disease exhibited a predilection for TRBV28, TRBJ1-2 and TRBJ2-5.

Time point here: newly diagnosed GD, antithyroid drugs for less than 3 months. RNA extracted from PBMCs served as the sequencing template. The authors built TCR beta libraries using iRepertoire HTBI primers and Arm-PCR of CDR3 regions. One entry per CDR3 protein, called by TCRdb with MiXCR from the multiplex PCR reads. In the table there are hundreds of thousands of distinct CDR3 sequences, 18% of which are singletons. CDR1 is KGHSH, CDR2 LQKENI, per germline. Trimming removed 5 bases from V and 0 bases from J; junction bases left unmatched: 6. This CDR3 region has 15 residues. This clonotype was found a few times. Its antigen is still unknown.

The receptor was isolated from a female donor with Graves disease. The material was peripheral blood mononuclear cells (PBMCs), obtained at new diagnosis, from a patient treated with antithyroid drugs. The genes are TRBV18 and TRBJ2-7; 8 nucleotides line up with TRBD1. The DNA of the CDR3 is TGTGCCAGCTCAGCCGACAGGGGAGACTCCTACGAGCAGTACTTC. It specifies CASSADRGDSYEQYF.